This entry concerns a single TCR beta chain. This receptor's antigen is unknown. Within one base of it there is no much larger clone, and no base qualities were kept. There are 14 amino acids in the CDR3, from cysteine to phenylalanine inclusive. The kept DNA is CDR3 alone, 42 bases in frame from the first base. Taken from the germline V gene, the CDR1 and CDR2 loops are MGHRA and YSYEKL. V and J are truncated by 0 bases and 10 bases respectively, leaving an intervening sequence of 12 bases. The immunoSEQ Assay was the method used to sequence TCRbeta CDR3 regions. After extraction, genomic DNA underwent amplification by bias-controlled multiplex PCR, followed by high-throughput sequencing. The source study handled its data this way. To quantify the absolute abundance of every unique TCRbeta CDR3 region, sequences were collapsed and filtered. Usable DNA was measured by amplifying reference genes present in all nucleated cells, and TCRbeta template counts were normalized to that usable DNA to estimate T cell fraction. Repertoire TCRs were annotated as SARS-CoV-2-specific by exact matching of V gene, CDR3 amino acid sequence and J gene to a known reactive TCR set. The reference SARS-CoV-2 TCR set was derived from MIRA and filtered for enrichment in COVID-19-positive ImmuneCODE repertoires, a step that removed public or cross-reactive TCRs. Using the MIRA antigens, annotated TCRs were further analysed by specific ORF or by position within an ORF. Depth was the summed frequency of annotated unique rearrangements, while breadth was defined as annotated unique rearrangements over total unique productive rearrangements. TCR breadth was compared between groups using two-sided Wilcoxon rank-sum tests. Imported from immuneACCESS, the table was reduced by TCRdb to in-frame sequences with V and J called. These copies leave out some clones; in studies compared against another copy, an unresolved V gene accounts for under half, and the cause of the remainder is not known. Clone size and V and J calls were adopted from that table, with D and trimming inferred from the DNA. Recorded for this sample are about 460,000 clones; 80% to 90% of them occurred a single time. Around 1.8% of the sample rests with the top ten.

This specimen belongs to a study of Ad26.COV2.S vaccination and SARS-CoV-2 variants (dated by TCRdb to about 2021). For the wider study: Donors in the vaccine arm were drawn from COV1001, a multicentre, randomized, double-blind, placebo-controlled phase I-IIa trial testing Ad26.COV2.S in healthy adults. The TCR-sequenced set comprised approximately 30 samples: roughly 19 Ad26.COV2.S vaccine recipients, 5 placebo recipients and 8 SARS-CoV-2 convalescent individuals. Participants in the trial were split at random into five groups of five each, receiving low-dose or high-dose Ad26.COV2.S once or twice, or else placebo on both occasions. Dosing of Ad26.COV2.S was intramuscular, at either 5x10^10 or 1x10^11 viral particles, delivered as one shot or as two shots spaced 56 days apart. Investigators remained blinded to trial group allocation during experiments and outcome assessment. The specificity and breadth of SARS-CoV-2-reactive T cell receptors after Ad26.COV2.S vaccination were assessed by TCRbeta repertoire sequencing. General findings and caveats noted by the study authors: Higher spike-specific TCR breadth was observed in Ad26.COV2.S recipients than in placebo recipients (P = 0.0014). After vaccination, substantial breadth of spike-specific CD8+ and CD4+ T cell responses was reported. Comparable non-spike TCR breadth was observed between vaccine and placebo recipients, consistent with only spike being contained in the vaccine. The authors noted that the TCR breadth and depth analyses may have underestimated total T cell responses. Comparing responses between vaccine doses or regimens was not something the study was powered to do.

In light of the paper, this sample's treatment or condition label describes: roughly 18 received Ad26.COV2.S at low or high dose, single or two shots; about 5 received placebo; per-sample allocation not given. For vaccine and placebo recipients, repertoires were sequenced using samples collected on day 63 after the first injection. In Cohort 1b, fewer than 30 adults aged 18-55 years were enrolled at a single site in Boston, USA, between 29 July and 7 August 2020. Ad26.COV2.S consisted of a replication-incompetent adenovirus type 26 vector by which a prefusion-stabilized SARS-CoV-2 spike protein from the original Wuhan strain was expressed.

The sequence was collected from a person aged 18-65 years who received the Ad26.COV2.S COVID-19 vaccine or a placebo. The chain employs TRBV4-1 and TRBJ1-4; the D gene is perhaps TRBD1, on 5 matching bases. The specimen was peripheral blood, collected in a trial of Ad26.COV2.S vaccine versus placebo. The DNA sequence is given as TGCGCCAGCAGCCAAGAGGGGACGGCCGGAAAACTGTTTTTT. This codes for CASSQEGTAGKLFF.